Sequencing of this T cell receptor (beta chain) was carried out in a study of blood T cell repertoires in COVID-19. Sequenced by immunoSEQ multiplex PCR; TCRdb stores in-frame clones only, minus some. The sample shows 170,000 or so clones, approximately 86% of them seen only once. The CDR3 extends over 14 amino acids. The germline V gene has CDR1 MNHNY and CDR2 SVGAGI (reference sequence). V was trimmed by 2 bases and J by 2 bases, leaving 10 bases between them. The sequenced sample consisted of peripheral blood. This TCR was recovered from a man aged 35 to 55 with active or convalescent COVID-19. The chain uses TRBV6-6 and TRBJ2-7; the D is unclear. The CDR3 sequence is CASSYGQLTYEQYF. CDR3 DNA sequence: TGTGCCAGCAGTTACGGGCAGCTTACCTACGAGCAGTACTTC.